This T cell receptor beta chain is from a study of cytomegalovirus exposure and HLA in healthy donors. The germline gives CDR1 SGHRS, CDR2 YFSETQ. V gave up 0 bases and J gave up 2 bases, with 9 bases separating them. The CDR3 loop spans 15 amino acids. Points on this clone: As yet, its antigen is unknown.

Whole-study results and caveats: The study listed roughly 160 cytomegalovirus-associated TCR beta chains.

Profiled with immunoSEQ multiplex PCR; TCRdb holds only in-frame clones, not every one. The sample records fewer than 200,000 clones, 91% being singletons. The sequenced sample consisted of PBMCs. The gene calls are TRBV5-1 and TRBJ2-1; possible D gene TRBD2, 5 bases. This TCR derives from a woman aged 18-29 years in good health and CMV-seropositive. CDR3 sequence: CASSLGQLAYNEQFF. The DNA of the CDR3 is TGCGCCAGCAGCTTGGGACAACTAGCCTACAATGAGCAGTTCTTC.